This T cell receptor (beta chain) was retrieved from a study of blood T cell repertoires in COVID-19. Study context: Both acute and convalescent COVID-19 samples were obtained from the United States, Italy and Spain.

Authors' processing steps: Nucleated cell counts were estimated from reference gene primer amplification. TCRdb's copy holds only in-frame clones and misses some; the assay was immunoSEQ multiplex PCR. V and J calls and clone size are copied from that table; D and trimming were computed from the DNA. The table lists about 120,000 clones, roughly four fifths of them singletons, with about an eighth in the top ten. The length of the CDR3 is 18 residues. Looked up from germline, CDR1 is MDHEN and CDR2 is SYDVKM. The V and J ends lost 3 bases and 2 bases respectively, with 23 bases between them. The sequenced material came from peripheral blood. The chain uses TRBV28 and TRBJ2-7; TRBD1 is a possible D gene (6 bases). The clonotype comes from a human donor in a cohort sampled during active COVID-19. Here the CDR3 reads CASSFPRRYDRIPYEQYF. In DNA, the CDR3 is TGTGCCAGCAGTTTTCCAAGGCGATATGACAGGATTCCCTACGAGCAGTACTTC. The entire variable domain, with the rest obtained from reference TRBV28 and TRBJ2-7, is as follows: DVKVTQSSRYLVKRTGEKVFLECVQDMDHENMFWYRQDPGLGLRLIYFSYDVKMKEKGDIPEGYSVSREKKERFSLILESASTNQTSMYLCASSFPRRYDRIPYEQYFGPGTRLTVT.